This T cell receptor beta chain was found in a study of Graves' ophthalmopathy and Graves' hyperthyroidism. TCR beta CDR3 regions were amplified from RNA transcripts. HTBI primers served in a first-round RT-PCR, which a second-round multiplex PCR followed. TCRdb used MiXCR to reprocess the multiplex PCR reads, holding one entry per CDR3 protein. The top ten clones hold more than 9.5% of a sample with approximately 1.2 million distinct CDR3 sequences, 35% to 40% of them seen once. This clonotype showed up many times. The V end lost 3 bases, the J end lost 5 bases, and 14 bases lay between the germline ends. The CDR3 totals 14 residues. Germline V gene sequence: CDR1 MNHNS, CDR2 SASEGT.

The chain recombines TRBV6-1 with TRBJ2-7; D possibly matches TRBD1 or TRBD2 (5 bases each). Input material: peripheral blood or thyroid tissue (not recorded which). This receptor was identified in an adult man with Graves' hyperthyroidism. CDR3 sequence (DNA): TGTGCCAGCAGTGAGGGTCCCAGGGACGACGAGCAGTACTTC. This translates into CASSEGPRDDEQYF.